This T cell receptor beta chain was identified during a study of vaccination effects on CD4 cells after COVID-19. Study conclusions and caveats: Missing from the study were early post-infection timepoints, and its convalescent patients were few. Late after vaccination, infection- and vaccine-induced clones showed marked clonal contraction.

CDR1 and CDR2 from the germline V gene are SNHLY and FYNNEI. The ends were cut back, 6 bases at V and 1 base at J, with 15 bases in the middle. CDR3 length: 15 amino acids. With about ten days of culture completed, CD4+ T cells were isolated. Only in-frame clones appear in the TCRdb table, and some are missing; sequencing was by immunoSEQ multiplex PCR. This repertoire shows 50,000 to 75,000 clones, over 60% found once; its top ten account for approximately 3%. Comment on this clone: Its antigen is unidentified.

Specimen: CD4+ T cells from PBMCs cultured without peptide, collected before COVID-19 vaccination. This receptor was obtained from a human donor who received a COVID-19 vaccine. The V call is TRBV2, the J call TRBJ1-1; D unclear. The CDR3 here is CASSYSRPGNTEAFF. CDR3 DNA sequence: TGTGCCAGCAGCTATAGTCGACCAGGGAACACTGAAGCTTTCTTT.